Shown below are 30 T cell receptor beta chains from a single sample sequenced in a study of post-analysis software for immune sequencing data (dated by TCRdb to between 2014 and 2017). Their antigens are not known. Receptor amplification or capture employed PCR. These reads were obtained on an Illumina HiSeq 2500. To reduce PCR and sequencing biases, unique molecular identifiers were built into the TCR beta cDNA libraries. Using fastp at Q25 and MiXCR, TCRdb reprocessed the public reads and kept productive beta chains. Each CDR3 protein appears once, grouped with its most common genes and DNA. Recorded for this sample are some 890,000 distinct CDR3 sequences; approximately 57% of them occurred a single time. About 4.5% of the sample is in the top ten clones. General findings and caveats noted by the study authors: Patients showed significantly higher frequencies than controls for a handful of TRBV segments, among them TRBV5-6, TRBV5-1 and TRBV20-1.

Sequencing used blood. These TCRs come from a girl under 18 with multiple sclerosis.

The chain recombines TRBV20-1 with TRBJ2-5; D is ambiguous. The CDR3 contains 12 residues. V lost 6 bases and J lost 5, with 13 bases in between. Germline-derived CDR1 and CDR2 are DFQATT and SNEGSKA (reference sequence). CDR3: CSATQSGETQYF. The CDR3 nucleotides read TGCAGTGCCACCCAATCCGGGGAGACCCAGTACTTC.

The chain couples TRBV6-2 or TRBV6-3 to TRBJ2-3, with 10 bases lining up with TRBD2. CDR1 and CDR2 from the germline V gene are MNHEY and SVGEGT. This CDR3 comprises 17 residues. The V and J ends lost 3 bases and 4 bases, in that order; junction bases with no gene match: 10. The CDR3 region is CASSYRQAGGVADTQYF. In nucleotides, the CDR3 is TGTGCCAGCAGTTATCGGCAAGCGGGAGGGGTAGCAGATACGCAGTATTTT.

A few counts support this clonotype. The rearrangement links TRBV7-9 to TRBJ1-2, with 8 nucleotides matching TRBD1. CDR1 is SEHNR, CDR2 FQNEAQ, per germline (reference sequence). This CDR3 comprises 16 residues. V shed 5 bases and J 4 bases; nucleotides not matched to a gene: 12. This CDR3 is CASSRSLLDRGYGYTF. CDR3 nucleotide sequence: TGTGCCAGCAGCCGATCTCTCTTAGACAGGGGCTATGGCTACACCTTC.

The chain recombines TRBV29-1 with TRBJ2-4; TRBD1 matches 7 bases. The DNA end is a closer match to TRBJ2-7, so the J assignment may be wrong. The CDR3 length is 14 residues. Germline loops: CDR1 SQVTM, CDR2 ANQGSEA. CDR3 DNA: TGCAGCGTTGAAGGGGGGACAGTAACTTACGAGCAGTACTTC. It encodes CSVEGGTVTYEQYF.

V and J are TRBV7-9 and TRBJ1-5, with 7 bases that match TRBD1. Germline values: CDR1 SEHNR, CDR2 FQNEAQ (reference sequence). The CDR3 sequence is 13 residues long. V trimming: 5 bases; J trimming: 9 bases; junction bases outside the gene matches: 7. The DNA for the CDR3 is TGTGCCAGCAGCAACAGGGGAAGTTCGCCCCAGCATTTT. Translated, it gives CASSNRGSSPQHF.

With regard to this clonotype: A junction boundary mismatches the germline segment, possibly from a read error. The CDR3 loop is CASKPDSNEQYF. In DNA, the CDR3 is TGTGCCAGCAAGCCTGACTCCAACGAGCAGTACTTC. V usage is TRBV7-2 and J usage is TRBJ2-7; D gene unclear. Germline V gene sequence: CDR1 SGHTA, CDR2 FQGNSA. CDR3 size: 12 residues.

This clonotype was seen only a few times. The limits of the CDR3 on the DNA are not certain, so only TCRdb's listed CDR3 is given. The chain uses TRBV5-1 and TRBJ2-3; the listed D gene, TRBD1, was not tested against the DNA. The CDR3 has 24 amino acids, counting both end residues. CDR1 is SGHRS and CDR2 is YFSETQ in the germline V gene. The CDR3 loop is CASRPGQYNEPFFGPGMDTDTQYF.

This clonotype was counted only a few times. The CDR3 loop is CASSYLLAGGQDTQYF. The CDR3 DNA follows: TGTGCCAGCAGTTACTTGCTAGCGGGAGGGCAAGATACGCAGTATTTT. This chain uses TRBV6-5 with TRBJ2-3, with 12 bases matching TRBD2. Germline V gives CDR1 MNHEY, CDR2 SVGAGI. CDR3 size: 16 residues. V was pared by 1 base and J by 5 bases, with 4 bases of the junction left unmatched.

CDR3 sequence reads: CASSLDPGVSDEQFF. The CDR3 bases are TGTGCCAGCAGCCTAGACCCGGGAGTGAGCGATGAGCAGTTCTTC. The chain carries TRBV7-6 and TRBJ2-1, with D perhaps TRBD2 (6 bases). Germline values: CDR1 SGHVS, CDR2 FNYEAQ. With 5 bases removed from V and 8 bases from J, the gap between germline ends came to 19 bases. The CDR3 extends over 15 amino acids.

This chain links TRBV5-1 with TRBJ2-5; D is perhaps TRBD1 (6 bases). The ends were cut back, 3 bases at V and 2 bases at J, with 17 bases in the middle. Germline V gene sequence: CDR1 SGHRS, CDR2 YFSETQ. The CDR3 contains 16 residues. DNA of the CDR3: TGCGCCAGCAGCTCCGGGACAAGCCTAATACAAGAGACCCAGTACTTC. Amino acid sequence: CASSSGTSLIQETQYF. Together with reference TRBV5-1 and TRBJ2-5, the CDR3 gives the full variable domain: KAGVTQTPRYLIKTRGQQVTLSCSPISGHRSVSWYQQTPGQGLQFLFEYFSETQRNKGNFPGRFSGRQFSNSRSEMNVSTLELGDSALYLCASSSGTSLIQETQYFGPGTRLLVL.

The chain links TRBV5-1 to TRBJ1-2; TRBD1 is a possible D gene (5 bases). V was trimmed by 4 bases and J by 4 bases, leaving 17 bases between them. The CDR3 has 15 residues. The V gene's germline CDR1 is SGHRS and CDR2 YFSETQ. The CDR3 loop is CASSPNNGQGYGYTF. The CDR3 nucleotides are TGCGCCAGCAGCCCGAACAACGGGCAGGGCTATGGCTACACCTTC.

The chain has TRBV14 and TRBJ2-7; the D is unclear. There are 15 residues in the CDR3. Germline CDR1 and CDR2: SGHDN and FVKESK. Trimming removed 0 bases from V and 3 bases from J, with 12 bases in between. DNA of the CDR3: TGTGCCAGCAGCCAAGATTACGGCGGTGGCTACGAGCAGTACTTC. Protein product: CASSQDYGGGYEQYF.

The CDR3 coding sequence is TGCGCCAGCAGCTTGGCAAGACAGGGGGGTAGTGAGCAGTTCTTC. Protein product: CASSLARQGGSEQFF. The V gene is TRBV5-1, the J gene TRBJ2-1; 9 nucleotides line up with TRBD1. J lost 9 bases, V lost 0 bases, and 7 bases had no gene match. This CDR3 region has 15 residues. Per germline, CDR1 SGHRS and CDR2 YFSETQ.

V gene TRBV10-3 combines with J gene TRBJ2-5; no clear D gene. Trimming cost V 8 bases and J 4 bases, with 11 bases left between them. Per germline, CDR1 ENHRY and CDR2 SYGVKD. This CDR3 comprises 12 residues. Here the CDR3 reads CAIDDGGETQYF. The CDR3 coding sequence is TGTGCCATCGACGATGGCGGAGAGACCCAGTACTTC.

This clonotype came up many times. The rearrangement links TRBV29-1 to TRBJ2-5; D is uncertain. The CDR3 totals 13 residues. Germline loops: CDR1 SQVTM, CDR2 ANQGSEA. The ends were cut back, 7 bases at V and 2 bases at J, with 14 bases in the middle. The CDR3 coding sequence is TGCAGCGCCTCGAGGTCACTACAAGAGACCCAGTACTTC. This encodes CSASRSLQETQYF.

In its sample, this clonotype was seen a few times. V usage is TRBV12-3 or TRBV12-4 and J usage is TRBJ2-7, with D possibly being TRBD2 (6 bases). The germline V and J ends were trimmed by 3 bases and 0 bases, with 15 bases remaining between them. The CDR3 contains 16 residues. The CDR3 here is CASSFSGRGSSYEQYF. In nucleotides, the CDR3 is TGTGCCAGCAGTTTTAGCGGTAGAGGGAGCTCCTACGAGCAGTACTTC.

The V gene is TRBV7-3, the J gene TRBJ2-3; D assignment may be TRBD1 or TRBD2 (5 bases each). Germline V lookup: CDR1 SGHTA, CDR2 FQGTGA. Trimming took 3 bases from V and 0 from J, leaving 13 bases between them. The CDR3 sequence is 16 residues long. CDR3 nucleotides: TGTGCCAGCAGCTTCTCCGGGGCAGCTAGCACAGATACGCAGTATTTT. Residues: CASSFSGAASTDTQYF.

This clonotype turned up a few times. One end of the junction fails to match germline, which may point to a read error. J is TRBJ1-2 and V is TRBV7-2, with a possible D match to TRBD1 (6 bases). The CDR3 consists of 13 residues. The V gene's germline CDR1 is SGHTA and CDR2 FQGNSA. The CDR3 nucleotides read TGTGCCAGCAGTTTAGGGGGGGCATATGGCTACACCTTC. Translation gives CASSLGGAYGYTF.

The chain links TRBV24-1 to TRBJ2-5, with D unclear. The CDR3 loop spans 13 amino acids. Per the germline V gene, CDR1 is KGHDR and CDR2 is SFDVKD. The germline V and J ends were trimmed by 4 bases and 0 bases, with 5 bases remaining between them. This chain's CDR3 is CATSDSNQETQYF. DNA for the CDR3: TGTGCCACCAGTGACAGCAACCAAGAGACCCAGTACTTC.

V and J are TRBV7-9 and TRBJ2-3; perhaps TRBD2 as D (5 bases). V lost 3 bases and J 2 bases, leaving 21 bases between the germline ends. This CDR3 is 18 amino acids long. The germline V gene encodes CDR1 SEHNR and CDR2 FQNEAQ (reference sequence). As DNA, the CDR3 is TGTGCCAGCAGCTTCGGAGCTCTCGTCGGGGTCAACACAGATACGCAGTATTTT. This gives the protein CASSFGALVGVNTDTQYF.

CDR3 nucleotides: TGTGCCAGCAGCCAATATAGCGGACTCAACAATGAGCAGTTCTTC. Its protein product is CASSQYSGLNNEQFF. V is TRBV7-3 and J is TRBJ2-1, with D maybe TRBD2 (6 bases). This CDR3 is built from 15 residues. Germline values: CDR1 SGHTA, CDR2 FQGTGA. V was cut by 5 bases and J by 5 bases, with 16 bases left in between.

This clonotype appeared a few times. V usage is TRBV6-6 and J usage is TRBJ1-2, with D hard to call. Germline CDR1 is MNHNY and CDR2 is SVGAGI (reference sequence). The CDR3 contains 13 residues. V lost 11 bases, J lost 2 bases, and 15 bases lay in between. CDR3 sequence (DNA): TGTGCCGGCGGGGAAGCCGGGAACTATGGCTACACCTTC. It codes for CAGGEAGNYGYTF.

The chain uses TRBV20-1 and TRBJ2-5; 11 positions match TRBD2. There are 18 residues in the CDR3. Germline values: CDR1 DFQATT, CDR2 SNEGSKA (reference sequence). V was clipped by 3 bases and J by 2 bases; unmatched bases: 14. The CDR3 DNA reads as TGCAGTGCTAGCGGGACTAGCGGACTAAACAGACCACAAGAGACCCAGTACTTC. Its translation: CSASGTSGLNRPQETQYF.

V is TRBV5-1 and J is TRBJ2-3, with D uncertain. The CDR3 extends over 12 amino acids. Trimming pared 2 bases from V and 5 bases from J, leaving 6 bases between. Germline assignment: CDR1 SGHRS and CDR2 YFSETQ. The DNA for the CDR3 is TGCGCCAGCAGCTTCTCACAAGATACGCAGTATTTT. The encoded protein is CASSFSQDTQYF.

V usage is TRBV2 and J usage is TRBJ1-1; a weak D match, TRBD1 (6 bases). CDR1 SNHLY and CDR2 FYNNEI come from the germline V gene. Trimming removed 6 bases at V and 4 bases at J, with 12 bases between. This CDR3 comprises 13 residues. The CDR3 sequence is CASRQGFFTEAFF. CDR3 coding DNA: TGTGCCAGCAGGCAGGGGTTCTTCACTGAAGCTTTCTTT.

V gene TRBV7-9 combines with J gene TRBJ1-1; TRBD1 matches 10 bases. Trimming at V came to 7 bases and at J to 5 bases, leaving 7 bases not matched to a gene. CDR3 length: 14 amino acids. Germline V gene data show CDR1 as SEHNR and CDR2 as FQNEAQ (reference sequence). DNA for the CDR3: TGTGCCAGCACCAGACAGGGGGCGCGTACTGAAGCTTTCTTT. The encoded protein is CASTRQGARTEAFF.

This clonotype was found a few times. The J gene is TRBJ2-1, the V gene TRBV9; D remains unclear. The germline V and J ends were trimmed by 2 bases and 5 bases, with 8 bases remaining between them. Germline V CDR1 and CDR2: SGDLS, YYNGEE. This CDR3 region has 13 residues. The CDR3, as DNA: TGTGCCAGCAGCGTCCCCTTCAACAATGAGCAGTTCTTC. The encoded protein is CASSVPFNNEQFF.

The rearrangement links TRBV7-9 to TRBJ1-2; D is unresolved. Between the trimmed V and J ends, which lost 4 bases and 6 bases, there was a span of 21 bases. The CDR3 covers 16 residues. Germline V gene data show CDR1 as SEHNR and CDR2 as FQNEAQ (reference sequence). The CDR3 loop reads CASSSPALRAYDGYTF. CDR3 bases: TGTGCCAGCAGCTCCCCGGCGTTGCGGGCCTATGATGGCTACACCTTC.

CDR3 amino acids: CAIRRTAYNQQETQYF. In DNA form, the CDR3 reads TGTGCCATCCGACGGACAGCCTACAACCAGCAAGAGACCCAGTACTTC. The gene calls are TRBV6-5 and TRBJ2-5; TRBD1 is a possible D gene (6 bases). V was pared by 10 bases and J by 2 bases, with 23 bases between. The CDR3 runs 16 residues. Germline V lookup: CDR1 MNHEY, CDR2 SVGAGI.

This chain connects TRBV20-1 to TRBJ2-7, with D possibly called TRBD1 or TRBD2 (5 bases each). This CDR3 is 15 amino acids long. V was shortened by 0 bases and J by 3 bases, with 15 bases between the two germline ends. Germline V gene sequence: CDR1 DFQATT, CDR2 SNEGSKA (reference sequence). CDR3 nucleotides: TGCAGTGCTAGAGAAGGGTCCCGAGGGGTCTACGAGCAGTACTTC. Its translation is CSAREGSRGVYEQYF.